Listed below are T cell receptor beta chains from one sample, sequenced in a study of monozygotic twins with inflammatory bowel disease. TCRdb re-called the 5' RACE reads and catalogs CDR3 proteins one per entry, DNA excluded. In all, the sample yields 200,000 to 250,000 distinct CDR3 sequences. Source material: blood. These receptors came from a human donor with ulcerative colitis or Crohn's disease, or a healthy co-twin of an affected twin (not recorded which). Both conserved end residues are part of each CDR3. The order of the fields is V gene, J gene, CDR3 protein.

>TRBV29-1|TRBJ1-2
CSVEDQGYYGYTF
>TRBV7-8|TRBJ2-2
CASSLDFPGELFF
>TRBV4-2|TRBJ2-1
CASSQDLYNEQFF
>TRBV6-1|TRBJ1-5
CASSKVHNQPQHF
>TRBV29-1|TRBJ1-5
CSVLEGGNQPQHF
>TRBV29-1|TRBJ2-7
CSVAWRAKSSYEQYF
>TRBV5-1|TRBJ2-4
CASSVETSGGNIQYF
>TRBV5-1|TRBJ1-1
CASSLEGIGANTEAFF
>TRBV7-9|TRBJ2-1
CASSLARAGNEQFF
>TRBV19|TRBJ2-7
CASSSQGKYEQYF
>TRBV28|TRBJ2-3
CASSSPGLPRDTDTQYF
>TRBV19|TRBJ2-7
CASSDENRLYEQYF
>TRBV12-3/TRBV12-4|TRBJ1-2
CANSLGGGYTF
>TRBV20-1|TRBJ2-3
CSARSGASGTRGGTDTQYF
>TRBV12-3/TRBV12-4|TRBJ1-2
CASSFIGSNYGYTF
>TRBV11-2|TRBJ1-1
CASSLDQDRRAFF
>TRBV28|TRBJ2-1
CASRGLTGYNEQFF
>TRBV12-3/TRBV12-4|TRBJ2-1
CASIIGTFTTYNEQFF
>TRBV5-1|TRBJ2-7
CASSLGDAVSYEQYF
>TRBV7-2|TRBJ1-6
CASSLVWEAGSPLHF
>TRBV5-1|TRBJ1-1
CASSLVAPGDGTEAFF
>TRBV18|TRBJ2-2
CASSPGSQNTGELFF
>TRBV9|TRBJ1-1
CASSVVAKYTEAFF
>TRBV20-1|TRBJ2-1
CSASDGGWAGASNEQFF
>TRBV9|TRBJ1-2
CASSPWTGDNYGYTF
>TRBV27|TRBJ2-1
CASGGVNEQFF
>TRBV29-1|TRBJ2-5
CSVEDATGEETQYF
>TRBV9|TRBJ2-1
CASSVGPRFGEQFF
>TRBV7-9|TRBJ2-2
CASGVTGELFF
>TRBV20-1|TRBJ1-5
CSARMNINQPQHF
>TRBV7-2|TRBJ2-7
CASSYGQGVYEQYF
>TRBV7-6|TRBJ2-3
CASSLFAGGTDTQYF
>TRBV19|TRBJ2-1
CASSIGLAGGNEQFF
>TRBV12-3/TRBV12-4|TRBJ2-1
CASSLRLAYNEQFF
>TRBV5-1|TRBJ2-7
CASSFSPVGAGYEQYF
>TRBV24-1|TRBJ2-2
CATSESGRKNTGELFF
>TRBV6-2/TRBV6-3|TRBJ1-5
CASSRSGSPNQPQHF
>TRBV4-2|TRBJ1-1
CASSQTDGVNTEAFF
>TRBV7-2|TRBJ1-5
CASSLGGTQPQHF
>TRBV7-9|TRBJ2-7
CASSHGGTGDSYEQYF
>TRBV28|TRBJ2-5
CASSLARGGRGETQYF
>TRBV19|TRBJ2-5
CATRRGLAVGETQYF
>TRBV12-3/TRBV12-4|TRBJ2-1
CASRSRDTLYNEQFF
>TRBV2|TRBJ2-5
CASSESLAGAAGTQYF
>TRBV5-1|TRBJ1-1
CASSSGQLNTEAFF
>TRBV28|TRBJ2-7
CASSFNGWSYEQYF